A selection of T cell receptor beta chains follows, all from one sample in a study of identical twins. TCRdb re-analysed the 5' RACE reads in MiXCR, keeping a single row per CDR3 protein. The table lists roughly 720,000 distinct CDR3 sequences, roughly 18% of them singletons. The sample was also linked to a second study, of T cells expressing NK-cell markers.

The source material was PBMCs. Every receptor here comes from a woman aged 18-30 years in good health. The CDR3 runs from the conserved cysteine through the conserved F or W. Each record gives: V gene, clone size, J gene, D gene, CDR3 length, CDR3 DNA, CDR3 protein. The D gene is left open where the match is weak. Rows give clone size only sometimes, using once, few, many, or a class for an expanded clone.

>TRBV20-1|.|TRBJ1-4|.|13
TGCAGTGCTAGAGACGGAGGAGAGGAAAAACTGTTTTTT
CSARDGGEEKLFF
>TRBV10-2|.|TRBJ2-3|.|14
TGCGCCAGCAGTGCCACAGGGTATTCAGATACGCAGTATTTT
CASSATGYSDTQYF
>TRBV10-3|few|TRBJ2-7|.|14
TGTGCCATCAGATTAGGGACGTCTACCTACGAGCAGTACTTC
CAIRLGTSTYEQYF
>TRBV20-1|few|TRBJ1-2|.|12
TGCAGTGCTAGTCACAGCCGCTATGGCTACACCTTC
CSASHSRYGYTF
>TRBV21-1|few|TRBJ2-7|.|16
TGTGCCAGATCTAGCGGGAGTTCAATAAGCTCCTACGAGCAGTACTTC
CARSSGSSISSYEQYF
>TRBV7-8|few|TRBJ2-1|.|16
TGTGCCAGCAGCCCCCAAGCGCCTAGCTCCTACAATGAGCAGTTCTTC
CASSPQAPSSYNEQFF
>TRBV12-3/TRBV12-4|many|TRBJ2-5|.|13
TGTGCCAGCAGTTTACGGGGTGGGGAGACCCAGTACTTC
CASSLRGGETQYF
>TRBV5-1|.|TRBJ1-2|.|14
TGCGCCAGCAGAGGACGGGGGGGCGCTTATGGCTACACCTTC
CASRGRGGAYGYTF
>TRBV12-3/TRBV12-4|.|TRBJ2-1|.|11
TGTGCCAGCCGCCTGGGGGGGCGCCAGTTCTTC
CASRLGGRQFF
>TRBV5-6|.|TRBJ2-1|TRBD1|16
TGTGCCAGCAGCCGTTACGACAGGGGCGACTACAATGAGCAGTTCTTC
CASSRYDRGDYNEQFF
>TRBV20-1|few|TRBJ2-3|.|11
TGCAGTGCTAGAGGTAGTTTAGGGCAGTATTTT
CSARGSLGQYF
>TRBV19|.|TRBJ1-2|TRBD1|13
TGTGCCAGTAGTACCGGGACAGGCGACGGCTACACCTTC
CASSTGTGDGYTF
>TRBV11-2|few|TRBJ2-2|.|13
TGTGCCAGCAGCCCCCCTGCCACCGGGGAGCTGTTTTTT
CASSPPATGELFF
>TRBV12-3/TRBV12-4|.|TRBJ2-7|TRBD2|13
TGTGCCAGCACGGGACTAGCGGGAGGCGAGCAGTACTTC
CASTGLAGGEQYF
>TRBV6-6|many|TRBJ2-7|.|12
TGTGCCAGCAGTTACGGCCTCTACGAGCAGTACTTC
CASSYGLYEQYF
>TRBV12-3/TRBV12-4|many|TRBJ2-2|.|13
TGTGCCAGCAGTTTAGGACTCGCCATGGAGCTGTTTTTT
CASSLGLAMELFF
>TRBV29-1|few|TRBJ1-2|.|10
TGCAGCGTTGTTGTTGACGGCTACACCTTC
CSVVVDGYTF
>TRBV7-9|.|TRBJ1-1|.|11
TGTGCCAGCAGCCCTTCAGCTGAAGCTTTCTTT
CASSPSAEAFF
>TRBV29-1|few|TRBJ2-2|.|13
TGCAGCGTTGAAGGGACCGCGGTGGGGGAGCTGTTTTTT
CSVEGTAVGELFF
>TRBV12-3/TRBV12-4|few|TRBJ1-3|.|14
TGTGCCAGCAGTTCAGCGATCTCTGGAAACACCATATATTTT
CASSSAISGNTIYF
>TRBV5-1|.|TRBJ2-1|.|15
TGCGCCAGCAGCTTGGAGTTCGGTAGCCTTGGAGAGCAGTTCTTC
CASSLEFGSLGEQFF
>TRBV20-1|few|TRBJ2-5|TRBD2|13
TGCAGTGCTAGTGGGCTAGCGGAAGAGACCCAGTACTTC
CSASGLAEETQYF
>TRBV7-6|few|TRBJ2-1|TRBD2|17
TGTGCCAGCAGCTTAGGAATTAGCGGGGGCCCCTACAATGAGCAGTTCTTC
CASSLGISGGPYNEQFF
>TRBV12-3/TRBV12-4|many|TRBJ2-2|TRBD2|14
TGTGCCAGCTGGACTAGGACGAACACCGGGGAGCTGTTTTTT
CASWTRTNTGELFF
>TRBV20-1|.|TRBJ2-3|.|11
TGCAGTGCCCCTAGTAGGAATACGCAGTATTTT
CSAPSRNTQYF
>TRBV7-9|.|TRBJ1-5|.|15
TGTGCCAGCAGCTCGTCGAGAAGCCCCAATCAGCCCCAGCATTTT
CASSSSRSPNQPQHF
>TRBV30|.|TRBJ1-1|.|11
TGTGCCTGGAGCAGGGGCACTGAAGCTTTCTTT
CAWSRGTEAFF
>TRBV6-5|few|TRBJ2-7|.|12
TGTGCCAGCAGTTCCTTTCGGGGCGAGCAGTACTTC
CASSSFRGEQYF
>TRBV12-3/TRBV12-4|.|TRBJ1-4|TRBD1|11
TGTGCCAGTAGGGGGCCTGAAAAACTGTTTTTT
CASRGPEKLFF
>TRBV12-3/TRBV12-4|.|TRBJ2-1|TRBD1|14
TGTGCCAGCAGGTCCCGACAGGGTTACAATGAGCAGTTCTTC
CASRSRQGYNEQFF
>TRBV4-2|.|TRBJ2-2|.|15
TGTGCCAGCAGCCAAGTGTTAACGAACACCGGGGAGCTGTTTTTT
CASSQVLTNTGELFF
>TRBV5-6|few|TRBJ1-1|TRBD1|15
TGTGCCAGCAGCGCACGACAGGGTGTCGGCACTGAAGCTTTCTTT
CASSARQGVGTEAFF
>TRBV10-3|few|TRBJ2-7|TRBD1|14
TGTGCCATCAGGCAGACAGGGCTGACCACGGAGCAGTACTTC
CAIRQTGLTTEQYF
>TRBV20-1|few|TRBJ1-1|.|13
TGCAGTGCTAGGTTTGTTGTGAACACTGAAGCTTTCTTT
CSARFVVNTEAFF
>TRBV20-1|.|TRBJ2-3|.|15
TGCAGTGCTAGAGATCTCGGGGGGCTCACAGATACGCAGTATTTT
CSARDLGGLTDTQYF
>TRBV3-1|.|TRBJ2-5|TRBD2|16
TGTGCCAGCAGCCACGGTCGGACTAGCGGTAGAGAGACCCAGTACTTC
CASSHGRTSGRETQYF
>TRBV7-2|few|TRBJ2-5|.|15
TGTGCCAGCAGCTTGGGGGGGGCCCAACAAGAGACCCAGTACTTC
CASSLGGAQQETQYF
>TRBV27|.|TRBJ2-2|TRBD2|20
TGTGCCAGCAGTCGCCGATTTGGGACTAGCGGGAGGGGGAACACCGGGGAGCTGTTTTTT
CASSRRFGTSGRGNTGELFF
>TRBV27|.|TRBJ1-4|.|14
TGTGCCAGCAGCCGCCGGGACACCCGAGAAAAACTGTTTTTT
CASSRRDTREKLFF
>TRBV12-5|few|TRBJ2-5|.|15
TGTGCTAGTGGTTTGGTACTCGGGTTAGGAGAGACCCAGTACTTC
CASGLVLGLGETQYF
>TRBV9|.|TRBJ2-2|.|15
TGTGCCAGCAGCGTTAGGTCAGAGAACACCGGGGAGCTGTTTTTT
CASSVRSENTGELFF
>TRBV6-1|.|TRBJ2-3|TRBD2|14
TGTGCCAGCCTCGGACTAGCGAGCACGTTTACGCAGTATTTT
CASLGLASTFTQYF
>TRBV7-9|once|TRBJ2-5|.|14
TGTGCCAGCAGCTTAGGGGACAACAAAGAGACCCAGTACTTC
CASSLGDNKETQYF
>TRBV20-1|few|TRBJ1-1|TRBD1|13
TGCAGTGCTAGAAGACAGGGCTACACTGAAGCTTTCTTT
CSARRQGYTEAFF